Listed below are T cell receptor beta chains from one sample, sequenced in a study of blood T cells in healthy people across ages. One entry per CDR3 protein, called by TCRdb with MiXCR from the 5' RACE reads. The sample has 800,000 to 950,000 distinct CDR3 sequences, roughly 50% seen once. The sequencing input was blood. The receptors were sampled from a man aged 30-40 years in good health. Each CDR3 is given with its conserved first and last residue. Each record gives: J gene, V gene, D gene, clone size, CDR3 protein, CDR3 DNA. The D gene is left open where the match is weak. Not all rows give a size; the values are once, few, many and, for expanded clones, a class.

TRBJ2-3,TRBV7-9,TRBD1,.,CASSLDGTGFTDTQYF,TGTGCCAGCAGCTTAGACGGGACAGGGTTCACAGATACGCAGTATTTT
TRBJ1-1,TRBV12-3/TRBV12-4,.,few,CASSLGGGTVRAFF,TGTGCCAGCAGTTTGGGGGGAGGGACGGTTCGAGCTTTCTTT
TRBJ2-7,TRBV6-2/TRBV6-3,TRBD2,.,CASGLALPYEQYF,TGTGCCAGCGGACTAGCCCTACCCTACGAGCAGTACTTC
TRBJ2-7,TRBV5-6,TRBD2,.,CASSSRTSGAVARQYF,TGTGCCAGCAGCTCCCGGACTAGCGGGGCCGTCGCGAGGCAGTACTTC
TRBJ2-7,TRBV12-3/TRBV12-4,TRBD2,.,CASSPRLARSYEQYF,TGTGCCAGCAGTCCACGACTAGCTCGGTCCTACGAGCAGTACTTC
TRBJ1-6,TRBV6-2/TRBV6-3,.,.,CASSPIRTASPLHF,TGTGCCAGCAGTCCTATTAGGACAGCTTCACCCCTCCACTTT
TRBJ2-7,TRBV18,TRBD1,few,CASSPSRDRGYEQYF,TGTGCCAGCTCACCAAGTCGGGACAGGGGCTACGAGCAGTACTTC
TRBJ2-4,TRBV4-1,.,.,CASSQVGGAGKNIQYF,TGCGCCAGCAGCCAAGTAGGGGGGGCCGGCAAAAACATTCAGTACTTC
TRBJ2-3,TRBV20-1,TRBD2,.,CSARTSGDTQYF,TGCAGTGCTAGGACTAGCGGGGATACGCAGTATTTT
TRBJ2-7,TRBV7-9,.,few,CASSTEGTESYEQYF,TGTGCCAGCAGCACGGAGGGGACAGAATCCTACGAGCAGTACTTC
TRBJ2-3,TRBV4-2,.,once,CASSRQGGTPVSTDTQYF,TGTGCCAGCAGCCGGCAAGGCGGGACACCTGTAAGCACAGATACGCAGTATTTT
TRBJ1-5,TRBV20-1,TRBD1,few,CSASSRQGASNQPQHF,TGCAGTGCTAGTAGTAGGCAGGGGGCAAGCAATCAGCCCCAGCATTTT
TRBJ2-1,TRBV7-3,.,.,CASSLTRQLSSYNEQFF,TGTGCCAGCAGCCTGACTAGACAGCTAAGCTCCTACAATGAGCAGTTCTTC
TRBJ2-7,TRBV7-9,TRBD2,.,CASTNGGLAGAYEQYF,TGTGCCAGCACCAATGGGGGACTAGCGGGCGCCTACGAGCAGTACTTC
TRBJ1-6,TRBV5-1,.,.,CASSLGTVYNSPLHF,TGCGCCAGCAGCTTGGGTACAGTCTATAATTCACCCCTCCACTTT
TRBJ2-1,TRBV9,TRBD1,.,CASTSSGGPPYNEQFF,TGTGCCAGCACGTCCTCAGGGGGTCCGCCCTACAATGAGCAGTTCTTC
TRBJ1-2,TRBV28,.,.,CASSPDRGRWYGYTF,TGTGCCAGCAGTCCAGATCGCGGTCGCTGGTATGGCTACACCTTC
TRBJ2-1,TRBV2,.,.,CASSERGRGVNEQFF,TGTGCCAGCAGTGAGCGAGGTCGCGGGGTCAATGAGCAGTTCTTC
TRBJ2-2,TRBV4-2,TRBD2,.,CASSQVGPSGGQNTGELFF,TGTGCCAGCAGCCAAGTAGGTCCTAGCGGGGGCCAGAACACCGGGGAGCTGTTTTTT
TRBJ1-4,TRBV20-1,.,.,CSARNRDWELFF,TGCAGTGCTAGAAACAGGGACTGGGAACTGTTTTTT
TRBJ2-2,TRBV5-1,.,few,CASSLEGANTGELFF,TGCGCCAGCAGCTTGGAAGGGGCCAACACCGGGGAGCTGTTTTTT
TRBJ2-7,TRBV10-3,TRBD2,.,CAITPGLAVSYEQYF,TGTGCCATCACTCCAGGACTAGCGGTCTCCTACGAGCAGTACTTC
TRBJ2-1,TRBV7-2,.,.,CASRVGAGYNEQFF,TGTGCCAGCAGGGTAGGGGCAGGGTACAATGAGCAGTTCTTC
TRBJ2-7,TRBV25-1,.,once,CASWDNYEQYF,TGTGCCAGCTGGGACAATTACGAGCAGTACTTC